This TCR beta chain originates from a study of regulatory T cells in long-lasting Graves disease. Regarding time point: persistent/refractory GD, antithyroid drugs over 5 years with positive TRAb. Preparation of the TCR library used RNA extracted from PBMCs. Library construction for TCR beta used iRepertoire HTBI primers and Arm-PCR of CDR3 regions. TCRdb used MiXCR to reprocess the multiplex PCR reads, holding one entry per CDR3 protein. This sample has over 250,000 distinct CDR3 sequences, with roughly a fifth found just once. Turning to this clonotype: The antigen is not known.

Study conclusions and caveats: More public clonotypes were shared by persistent patients (around 3,000) than by new patients (under 1,000). Persistent disease was characterized by preferential usage of TRBV28, TRBJ1-2 and TRBJ2-5.

This CDR3 is built from 16 residues. Per the germline V gene, CDR1 is MNHEY and CDR2 is SVGEGT. The V and J ends lost 0 bases and 2 bases respectively, with 11 bases between them. The receptor's source is a female donor with Graves disease. V is TRBV6-2 or TRBV6-3 and J is TRBJ2-1; the D is unclear. This sample comprised peripheral blood mononuclear cells (PBMCs), obtained when the disease was refractory, from a patient treated with antithyroid drugs. The CDR3 DNA reads TGTGCCAGCAGTTACTCGGTGGCGGTCGCCTACAATGAGCAGTTCTTC. Encoded protein: CASSYSVAVAYNEQFF.